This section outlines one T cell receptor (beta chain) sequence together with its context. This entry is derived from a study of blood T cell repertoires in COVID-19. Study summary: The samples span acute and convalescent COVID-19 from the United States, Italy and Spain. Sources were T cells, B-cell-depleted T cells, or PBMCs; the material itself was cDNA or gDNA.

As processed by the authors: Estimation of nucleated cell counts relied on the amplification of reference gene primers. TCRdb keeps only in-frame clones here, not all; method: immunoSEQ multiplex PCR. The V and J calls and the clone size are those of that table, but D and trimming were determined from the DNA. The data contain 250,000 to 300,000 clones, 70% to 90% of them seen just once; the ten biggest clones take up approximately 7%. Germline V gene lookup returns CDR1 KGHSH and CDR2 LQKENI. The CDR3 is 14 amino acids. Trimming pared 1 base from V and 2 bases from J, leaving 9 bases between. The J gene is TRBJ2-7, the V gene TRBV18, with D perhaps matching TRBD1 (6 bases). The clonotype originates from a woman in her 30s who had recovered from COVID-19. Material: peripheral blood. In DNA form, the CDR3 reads TGTGCCAGCTCACCACTGGACAGAGCCTACGAGCAGTACTTC. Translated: CASSPLDRAYEQYF.